This T cell receptor beta chain comes out of a study of Ad26.COV2.S vaccination and SARS-CoV-2 variants. Looking at the study overall: Enrolled in COV1001, the donor was in the Ad26.COV2.S trial arm, which received the vaccine. Ad26.COV2.S, an intramuscular injection, was given once or twice 56 days apart.

The data were produced by immunoSEQ multiplex PCR, yet TCRdb's version contains in-frame clones alone and is incomplete. Of roughly 350,000 clones in the sample, more than 75% were seen once. With 3 bases clipped from V and 5 bases from J, the junction kept 4 bases outside the gene matches. Germline CDR1 and CDR2: LGHNA and YSLEER. The CDR3 totals 14 residues. Treatment defined: roughly 20 received Ad26.COV2.S at low or high dose, single or two shots; about five received placebo; per-sample allocation not given. Samples analyzed were those drawn on day 63 after the first vaccine or placebo injection. Cohort 1b enrolled adults aged 18-55 years in Boston.

This rearrangement joins TRBV4-3 to TRBJ2-1; the match to TRBD2 covers 7 bases. This TCR came from a person aged 18-60 years who received the Ad26.COV2.S COVID-19 vaccine or a placebo. The material sequenced was peripheral blood, taken in a trial of Ad26.COV2.S vaccine versus placebo. CDR3 sequence reads: CASSHRDYHNEQFF. The CDR3 DNA reads TGCGCCAGCAGCCACCGGGACTATCACAATGAGCAGTTCTTC.